This is a list of T cell receptor beta chains from one sample in a study of TIL therapy for anti-PD-1-resistant metastatic lung cancer. Some clones are missing from TCRdb's copy, which holds only in-frame ones; the method was immunoSEQ multiplex PCR. This sample has approximately 60,000 clones; over 75% occur once, and the top ten carry less than 3%. Specimen: blood, collected at baseline. These receptors all stem from a person aged 25-85 years with non-small cell lung cancer. Both conserved end residues are part of each CDR3. A D gene is named only where the DNA matches it firmly.

. TRBV7-3 CASSLGPPGHGETQYF
. TRBV6-1 CASSDWQRTGELFF
. TRBV4-2 CASSQKGGGTEAFF
TRBD2 TRBV3-1/TRBV3-2 CASSPTSGSTDTQYF
TRBD2 TRBV4-1 CASSQDRRETYEQYF
. TRBV13 CASSPQYPRDTSTDTQYF
TRBD1 TRBV18 CASSPNEGASNQPQHF
. TRBV18 CASSPKGDTGELFF
. TRBV6-5 CASSPLAEVYNEQFF
. TRBV4-2 CASSQADYRNTGELFF
TRBD1 TRBV4-1 CASSQDRQLTGASYGYTF
TRBD2 TRBV6-5 CASSYGRGGAGELFF
. TRBV6-6 CASSFGYPDAFF
. TRBV18 CASSRMRDVGIQYF
. TRBV7-9 CASSLIRAGNTIYF
TRBD2 TRBV3-1/TRBV3-2 CASSQVTGGAGELFF
. TRBV7-2 CASSLAGRSYNEQFF
. TRBV2 CASSGGRGNSGNTIYF
. TRBV6-5 CAASRGNTIYF
TRBD1 TRBV5-4 CASSLLGQGGWTDTQYF
. TRBV28 CASTYGPLSYEQYF
. TRBV28 CASSVEGGDSNQPQHF
. TRBV11-2 CASSPSVYGNSPLHF
. TRBV15 CATSRPKARGNTGELFF
. TRBV29-1 CSADRQLESTDTQYF
TRBD1 TRBV9 CASSRDSNSPLHF
TRBD2 TRBV3-1/TRBV3-2 CASSQISGDSYNEQFF
. TRBV6-1 CASTEGGGYTGELFF
. TRBV14 CASSQLAGTPGYF
. TRBV4-1 CASSQGYRKETQYF
. TRBV3-1/TRBV3-2 CASSRIGAVPSYEQYF